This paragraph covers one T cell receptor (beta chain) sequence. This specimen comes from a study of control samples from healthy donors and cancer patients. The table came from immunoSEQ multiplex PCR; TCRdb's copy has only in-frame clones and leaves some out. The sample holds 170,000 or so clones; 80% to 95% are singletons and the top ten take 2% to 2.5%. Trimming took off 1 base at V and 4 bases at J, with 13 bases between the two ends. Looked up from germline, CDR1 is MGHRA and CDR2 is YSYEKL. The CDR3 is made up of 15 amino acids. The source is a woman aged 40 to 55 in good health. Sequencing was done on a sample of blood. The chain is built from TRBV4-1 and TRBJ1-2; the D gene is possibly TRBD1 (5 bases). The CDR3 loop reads CASSQGRWGVYGYTF. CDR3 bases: TGCGCCAGCAGCCAAGGACGTTGGGGGGTCTATGGCTACACCTTC.